This record covers a single T cell receptor (beta chain). This clonotype was detected many times. This receptor's antigen is unknown. No base qualities exist here, and no much larger clone lies one base off it. The study reported a robust and sensitive protocol to amplify, sequence and analyze TCRs, based on 3' ligation of a UMI-containing oligonucleotide to TCR cDNA. For whole blood analysis, 2.5 to 3 ml of peripheral blood was collected from healthy adult volunteers into Tempus tubes, and RNA was extracted following the manufacturer's instructions. Total RNA was treated with RQ1 DNase, without cell sorting, prior to reverse transcription, with an input of about 1 to 1,100 ng being targeted. Libraries were prepared from skin biopsies and whole blood so that pipeline robustness could be tested in samples in which T cells form a minority population. In the germline V gene, CDR1 corresponds to SGHAT and CDR2 to FQNNGV. V is reduced by 2 bases and J by 5 bases, leaving a spacing of 12 bases between them. Measured from the cysteine to the phenylalanine, the CDR3 is 15 residues long. The DNA shown is the 45-base CDR3, in frame from base 1.

Library construction relied on UMI-ligation and nested PCR. Four rounds of PCR, run with the SP2 primer together with nested alpha and beta constant region primers, were used to amplify the ligated cDNA. TCR RNA was reverse transcribed with SuperScript IV using alpha and beta constant region primers for the blood and skin samples. An oligonucleotide carrying the Illumina SP2 primer and a UMI was ligated to the 3' end of the cDNA by means of T4 RNA ligase 1. To prevent hairpin formation, the 12-nucleotide UMI was made up of two random hexamers with an eight-base spacer between them. From the second PCR onward, the TCR alpha and beta chain libraries were handled separately, and dual indexing was used for multiplexing. After pooling, the indexed libraries were analyzed by capillary electrophoresis and sequenced on either an Illumina MiSeq or NextSeq. PhiX DNA at about 5-7% was spiked into libraries to increase base diversity and improve cluster recognition. As for the original processing: Demultiplexor extracted UMIs from read 2, combined them with read 1 TCR sequence, and split reads by sample indices. V and J genes and V-J junctions were identified by Decombinator, which gave every TCR a five-part identifier that included V and J deletions. UMIs were used by Collapsinator to correct sequencing errors and PCR amplification heterogeneity, so that a UMI-based abundance was obtained for each TCR. CDR3Translator turned identifiers into nucleotide sequence, translated that sequence into amino acids, and pulled out CDR3 regions based on terminal motifs. After normalization to the amount of input RNA, the error-corrected alpha and beta TCR counts from blood and from skin were compared. The public sequencing data were trimmed at Q25 with fastp and processed into clonotypes with MiXCR by TCRdb, which kept only in-frame beta chains. Rows merge per CDR3 protein into single entries with the most common DNA and genes. In this record, the V and J calls reflect TCRdb's handling and not the investigators' own analysis. Counted in this sample were fewer than 30,000 distinct CDR3 sequences; roughly 5.4% of them appeared once. The biggest ten clones account for 6% to 9.5% of the sample.

This specimen belongs to a study of naive and memory T cell subsets (dated by TCRdb to about 2017). Context from the whole study: According to the figure summarizing the samples, there were around ten blood donors, 7 tuberculin skin test biopsies and 3 saline control biopsies. PCR2 was typically a SYBR Green qPCR stopped at a set threshold; low-input samples could instead use end-point PCR (approximately 6 cycles). Summary of the overall study and its limitations: The RNA-based method was acknowledged as potentially sensitive to TCR transcript changes with T cell activation and differentiation.

Sequenced: blood. The clonotype was recovered from an adult in good health. This receptor chain uses TRBV11-2 and TRBJ1-4; a weak D assignment points to TRBD1 (6 bases agree). The CDR3 is CASSLIDRINEKLFF. The DNA sequence reads TGTGCCAGCAGCTTAATCGACAGGATAAATGAAAAACTGTTTTTT.